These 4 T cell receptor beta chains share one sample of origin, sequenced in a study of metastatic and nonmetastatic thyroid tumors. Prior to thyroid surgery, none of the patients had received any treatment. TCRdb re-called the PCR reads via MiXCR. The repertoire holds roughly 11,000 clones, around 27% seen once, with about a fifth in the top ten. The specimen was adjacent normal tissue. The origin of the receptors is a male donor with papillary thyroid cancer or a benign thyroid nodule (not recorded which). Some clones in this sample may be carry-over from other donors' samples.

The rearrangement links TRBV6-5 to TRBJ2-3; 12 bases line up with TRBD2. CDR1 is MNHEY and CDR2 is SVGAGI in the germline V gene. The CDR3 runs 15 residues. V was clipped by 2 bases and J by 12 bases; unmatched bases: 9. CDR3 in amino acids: CASSYNARGLAGQYF. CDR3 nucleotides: TGTGCCAGCAGTTACAACGCCAGAGGACTAGCGGGACAGTATTTT.

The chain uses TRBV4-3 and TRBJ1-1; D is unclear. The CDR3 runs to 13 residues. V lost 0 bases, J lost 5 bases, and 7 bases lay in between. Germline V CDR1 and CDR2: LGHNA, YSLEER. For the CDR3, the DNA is TGCGCCAGCAGCCAAGATTTGGTAACTGAAGCTTTCTTT. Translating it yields CASSQDLVTEAFF.

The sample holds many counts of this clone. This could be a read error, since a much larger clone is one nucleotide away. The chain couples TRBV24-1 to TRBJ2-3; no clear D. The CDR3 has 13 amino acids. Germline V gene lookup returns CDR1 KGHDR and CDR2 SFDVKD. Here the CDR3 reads CATSEPNTDTRYF. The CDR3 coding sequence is TGTGCCACCAGTGAGCCAAACACAGATACGCGGTATTTT.

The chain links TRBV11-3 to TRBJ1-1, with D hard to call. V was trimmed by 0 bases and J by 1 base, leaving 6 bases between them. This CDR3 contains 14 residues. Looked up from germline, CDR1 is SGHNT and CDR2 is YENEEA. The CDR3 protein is CASSLEEWNTEAFF. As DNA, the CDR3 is TGTGCCAGCAGCTTAGAGGAGTGGAACACTGAAGCTTTCTTT.